The rows below give T cell receptor beta chains drawn from one sample of a study of blood T cell repertoires in COVID-19. Assay used: immunoSEQ multiplex PCR; TCRdb lists only in-frame clones, some missing. The sample lists approximately 130,000 clones, roughly 71% occurring once. The sample taken for sequencing was peripheral blood. These receptors were collected from an elderly man with acute or convalescent COVID-19. Each CDR3 is given with its conserved first and last residue. The D gene is left open where the match is weak. Clone size, where shown, is once, few, many, or a class for clones that have expanded.

v_call: TRBV11-1; d_call: NA; clone_size: once; j_call: TRBJ2-7; cdr3_aa: CASSMGVGGSYEQYF; cdr3_nt: TGTGCCAGCAGCATGGGGGTAGGGGGTTCCTACGAGCAGTACTTC
v_call: TRBV2; d_call: NA; clone_size: NA; j_call: TRBJ1-1; cdr3_aa: CASSEAPRGFSQAFF; cdr3_nt: TGTGCCAGCAGTGAAGCCCCGCGGGGGTTTTCCCAAGCTTTCTTT
v_call: TRBV28; d_call: TRBD2; clone_size: once; j_call: TRBJ2-1; cdr3_aa: CASRVAGGWDEQFF; cdr3_nt: TGTGCCAGCAGAGTAGCGGGGGGCTGGGATGAGCAGTTCTTC
v_call: TRBV28; d_call: TRBD2; clone_size: NA; j_call: TRBJ2-1; cdr3_aa: CASLRGGVNEQFF; cdr3_nt: TGTGCCAGCCTGCGGGGGGGCGTCAATGAGCAGTTCTTC
v_call: TRBV6-5; d_call: NA; clone_size: NA; j_call: TRBJ2-5; cdr3_aa: CASSPGPGQETQYF; cdr3_nt: TGTGCCAGCAGTCCCGGGCCAGGGCAAGAGACCCAGTACTTC
v_call: TRBV20-1; d_call: NA; clone_size: few; j_call: TRBJ1-1; cdr3_aa: CSAGPRNAFF; cdr3_nt: TGCAGTGCTGGGCCCCGGAACGCTTTCTTT
v_call: TRBV30; d_call: TRBD1; clone_size: once; j_call: TRBJ2-3; cdr3_aa: CAWSGQGRTDTQYF; cdr3_nt: TGTGCCTGGAGTGGACAGGGGAGGACAGATACGCAGTATTTT
v_call: TRBV18; d_call: TRBD1; clone_size: NA; j_call: TRBJ2-7; cdr3_aa: CASSQGAQTYEQYF; cdr3_nt: TGTGCCAGCTCGCAGGGGGCCCAGACCTACGAGCAGTACTTC
v_call: TRBV2; d_call: NA; clone_size: NA; j_call: TRBJ2-2; cdr3_aa: CASGTHANTGELFF; cdr3_nt: TGTGCCAGCGGGACACACGCGAACACCGGGGAGCTGTTTTTT
v_call: TRBV7-2; d_call: TRBD2; clone_size: NA; j_call: TRBJ2-3; cdr3_aa: CASSSGGARTDTQYF; cdr3_nt: TGTGCCAGCAGCAGCGGGGGGGCGCGCACAGATACGCAGTATTTT
v_call: TRBV18; d_call: NA; clone_size: NA; j_call: TRBJ1-3; cdr3_aa: CASSSGRVDSGNTIYF; cdr3_nt: TGTGCCAGCTCATCCGGGCGGGTGGACTCTGGAAACACCATATATTTT
v_call: TRBV5-8; d_call: TRBD1; clone_size: NA; j_call: TRBJ1-5; cdr3_aa: CASSRGTVYSNQPQHF; cdr3_nt: TGTGCCAGCAGCCGGGGGACAGTCTATAGCAATCAGCCCCAGCATTTT
v_call: TRBV19; d_call: NA; clone_size: NA; j_call: TRBJ2-2; cdr3_aa: CASSTYQGIGELFF; cdr3_nt: TGTGCCAGTAGTACATATCAGGGAATCGGGGAGCTGTTTTTT
v_call: TRBV27; d_call: NA; clone_size: NA; j_call: TRBJ2-5; cdr3_aa: CASSFRQEGTQYF; cdr3_nt: TGTGCCAGCAGTTTCCGTCAGGAAGGGACCCAGTACTTC
v_call: TRBV15; d_call: TRBD1; clone_size: few; j_call: TRBJ2-2; cdr3_aa: CATSRDGGQSTGELFF; cdr3_nt: TGTGCCACCAGCAGAGATGGGGGACAGAGCACCGGGGAGCTGTTTTTT
v_call: TRBV5-6; d_call: NA; clone_size: medium-sized; j_call: TRBJ2-7; cdr3_aa: CASSFGGSYEQYF; cdr3_nt: TGTGCCAGCAGCTTCGGGGGTAGCTACGAGCAGTACTTC
v_call: TRBV7-6; d_call: TRBD2; clone_size: NA; j_call: TRBJ2-7; cdr3_aa: CASSWGGDEQYF; cdr3_nt: TGTGCCAGCAGCTGGGGGGGTGACGAGCAGTACTTC
v_call: TRBV7-2; d_call: TRBD1; clone_size: NA; j_call: TRBJ2-6; cdr3_aa: CASSYPTGGAGGANVLTF; cdr3_nt: TGTGCCAGCAGCTACCCGACAGGGGGCGCGGGAGGGGCCAACGTCCTGACTTTC
v_call: TRBV30; d_call: TRBD2; clone_size: once; j_call: TRBJ2-1; cdr3_aa: CAWSVGGGPIFNEQFF; cdr3_nt: TGTGCCTGGAGTGTAGGCGGGGGGCCCATCTTCAATGAGCAGTTCTTC
v_call: TRBV9; d_call: TRBD2; clone_size: few; j_call: TRBJ2-1; cdr3_aa: CASSVVSGATNEQFF; cdr3_nt: TGTGCCAGCAGCGTAGTTAGCGGGGCCACAAATGAGCAGTTCTTC
v_call: TRBV3-1/TRBV3-2; d_call: NA; clone_size: NA; j_call: TRBJ2-7; cdr3_aa: CASSRRGTREQYF; cdr3_nt: TGTGCCAGCAGCCGACGGGGGACGAGGGAGCAGTACTTC
v_call: TRBV6-1; d_call: TRBD1; clone_size: NA; j_call: TRBJ1-6; cdr3_aa: CASSDWTGGFYSPLHF; cdr3_nt: TGTGCCAGCAGTGACTGGACAGGGGGGTTTTATTCACCCCTCCACTTT
v_call: TRBV6-5; d_call: TRBD2; clone_size: NA; j_call: TRBJ2-2; cdr3_aa: CASSSGGSVGELFF; cdr3_nt: TGTGCCAGCAGTTCCGGGGGGTCCGTCGGGGAGCTGTTTTTT
v_call: TRBV15; d_call: NA; clone_size: NA; j_call: TRBJ2-7; cdr3_aa: CATSREIRVGAYEQYF; cdr3_nt: TGTGCCACCAGCAGAGAAATACGCGTGGGAGCTTACGAGCAGTACTTC
v_call: TRBV28; d_call: NA; clone_size: few; j_call: TRBJ1-1; cdr3_aa: CASSPALGGNTEAFF; cdr3_nt: TGTGCCAGCAGTCCCGCCTTGGGGGGGAACACTGAAGCTTTCTTT
v_call: TRBV7-3; d_call: NA; clone_size: few; j_call: TRBJ2-7; cdr3_aa: CASSLTGPESEQYF; cdr3_nt: TGTGCCAGCAGCTTAACGGGGCCTGAGTCCGAGCAGTACTTC
v_call: TRBV5-1; d_call: NA; clone_size: NA; j_call: TRBJ2-5; cdr3_aa: CASSLIAGQETQYF; cdr3_nt: TGCGCCAGCAGCTTGATTGCAGGGCAAGAGACCCAGTACTTC
v_call: TRBV7-9; d_call: TRBD1; clone_size: NA; j_call: TRBJ2-1; cdr3_aa: CASSFLQGAQYNEQFF; cdr3_nt: TGTGCCAGCAGCTTTCTACAGGGGGCGCAGTACAATGAGCAGTTCTTC
v_call: TRBV28; d_call: TRBD1; clone_size: many; j_call: TRBJ2-7; cdr3_aa: CASRNTRGAGGIYEQYF; cdr3_nt: TGTGCCAGCAGGAATACACGAGGGGCAGGGGGTATCTACGAGCAGTACTTC
v_call: TRBV9; d_call: TRBD1; clone_size: NA; j_call: TRBJ2-7; cdr3_aa: CASSVATGTGGNEQYF; cdr3_nt: TGTGCCAGCAGCGTAGCTACGGGGACAGGGGGCAACGAGCAGTACTTC
v_call: TRBV6-5; d_call: NA; clone_size: NA; j_call: TRBJ2-2; cdr3_aa: CASRLPTGELFF; cdr3_nt: TGTGCCAGCAGGCTACCCACCGGGGAGCTGTTTTTT
v_call: TRBV18; d_call: NA; clone_size: NA; j_call: TRBJ2-7; cdr3_aa: CASSPPGIIEQYF; cdr3_nt: TGTGCCAGCTCACCGCCCGGGATTATCGAGCAGTACTTC
v_call: TRBV5-1; d_call: NA; clone_size: NA; j_call: TRBJ2-7; cdr3_aa: CASSRVGGPSYEQYF; cdr3_nt: TGCGCCAGCAGCCGAGTCGGGGGGCCCTCCTACGAGCAGTACTTC
v_call: TRBV6-2/TRBV6-3; d_call: TRBD2; clone_size: NA; j_call: TRBJ2-3; cdr3_aa: CASSYSPITTSGGAADTQYF; cdr3_nt: TGTGCCAGCAGTTACTCTCCAATAACGACTAGCGGGGGGGCAGCAGATACGCAGTATTTT
v_call: TRBV4-3; d_call: NA; clone_size: NA; j_call: TRBJ2-1; cdr3_aa: CASSQDNRGYEQFF; cdr3_nt: TGCGCCAGCAGCCAAGATAATCGGGGGTATGAGCAGTTCTTC
v_call: TRBV18; d_call: NA; clone_size: few; j_call: TRBJ2-2; cdr3_aa: CASSPSGGGELFF; cdr3_nt: TGTGCCAGCTCACCTTCAGGTGGCGGGGAGCTGTTTTTT